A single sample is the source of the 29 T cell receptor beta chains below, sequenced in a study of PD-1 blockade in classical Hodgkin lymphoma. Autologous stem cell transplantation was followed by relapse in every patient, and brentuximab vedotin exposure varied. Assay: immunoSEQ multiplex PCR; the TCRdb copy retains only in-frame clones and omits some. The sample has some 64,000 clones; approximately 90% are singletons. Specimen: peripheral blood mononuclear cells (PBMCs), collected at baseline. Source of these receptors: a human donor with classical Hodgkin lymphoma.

The CDR3 bases are TGTGCCAGCAGTGAAGCTTACTACAATGAGCAGTTCTTC. Amino acid sequence: CASSEAYYNEQFF. The V call is TRBV6-1, the J call TRBJ2-1; D is undetermined. CDR3 length: 13 residues. Trimming left V 0 bases short and J 3 bases short, with 3 bases between. Germline V lookup: CDR1 MNHNS, CDR2 SASEGT.

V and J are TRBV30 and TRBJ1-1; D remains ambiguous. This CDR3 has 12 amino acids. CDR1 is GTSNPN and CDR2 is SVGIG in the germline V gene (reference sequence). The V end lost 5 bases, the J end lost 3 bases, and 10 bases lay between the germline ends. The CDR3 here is CAWGALYTEAFF. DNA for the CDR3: TGTGCCTGGGGCGCACTTTACACTGAAGCTTTCTTT.

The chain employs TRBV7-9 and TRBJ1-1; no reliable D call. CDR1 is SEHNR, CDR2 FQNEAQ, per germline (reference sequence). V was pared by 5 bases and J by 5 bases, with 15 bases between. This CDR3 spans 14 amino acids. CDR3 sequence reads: CASSRTGVETEAFF. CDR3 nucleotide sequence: TGTGCCAGCAGCCGAACGGGTGTTGAGACTGAAGCTTTCTTT.

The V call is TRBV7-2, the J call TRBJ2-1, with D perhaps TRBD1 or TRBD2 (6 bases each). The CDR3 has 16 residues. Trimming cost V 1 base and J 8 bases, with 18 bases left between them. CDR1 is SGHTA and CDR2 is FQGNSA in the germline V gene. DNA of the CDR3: TGTGCCAGCAGCTTAGGGTCAGGGGTTGGAGGGCATGAGCAGTTCTTC. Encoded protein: CASSLGSGVGGHEQFF.

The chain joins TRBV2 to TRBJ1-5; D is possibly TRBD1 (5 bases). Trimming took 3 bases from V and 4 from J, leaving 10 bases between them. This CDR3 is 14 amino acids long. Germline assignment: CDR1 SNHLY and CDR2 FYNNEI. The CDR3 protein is CASSDGATNQPQHF. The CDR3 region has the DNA TGTGCCAGCAGTGACGGGGCAACGAATCAGCCCCAGCATTTT.

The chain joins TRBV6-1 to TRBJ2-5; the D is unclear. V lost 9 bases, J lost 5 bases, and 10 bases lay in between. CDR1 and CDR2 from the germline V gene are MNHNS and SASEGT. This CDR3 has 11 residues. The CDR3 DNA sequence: TGTGCCAGTATGTCTTACGAGACCCAGTACTTC. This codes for CASMSYETQYF.

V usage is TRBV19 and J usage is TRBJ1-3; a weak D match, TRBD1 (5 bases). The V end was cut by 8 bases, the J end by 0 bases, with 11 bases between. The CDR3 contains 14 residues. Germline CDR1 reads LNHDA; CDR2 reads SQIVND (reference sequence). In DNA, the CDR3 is TGTGCCAGTTGTGAGGGGCTCTCTGGAAACACCATATATTTT. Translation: CASCEGLSGNTIYF.

The CDR3 loop is CASAAGTIYGYTF. Here the CDR3 DNA reads TGTGCTAGTGCGGCCGGCACAATTTATGGCTACACCTTC. The V gene is TRBV12-5, the J gene TRBJ1-2; D is unclear. This CDR3 spans 13 amino acids. CDR1 is LGHNT, CDR2 FRNRAP, per germline. Trimming took off 7 bases at V and 5 bases at J, with 14 bases between the two ends.

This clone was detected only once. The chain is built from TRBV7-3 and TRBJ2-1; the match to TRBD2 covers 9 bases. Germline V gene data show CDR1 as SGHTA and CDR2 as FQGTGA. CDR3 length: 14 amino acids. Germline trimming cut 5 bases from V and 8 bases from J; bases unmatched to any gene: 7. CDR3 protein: CASSVSGGRDEQFF. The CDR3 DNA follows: TGTGCCAGCAGCGTAAGCGGGGGGAGGGATGAGCAGTTCTTC. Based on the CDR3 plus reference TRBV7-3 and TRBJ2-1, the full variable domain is GAGVSQTPSNKVTEKGKYVELRCDPISGHTALYWYRQSLGQGPEFLIYFQGTGAADDSGLPNDRFFAVRPEGSVSTLKIQRTERGDSAVYLCASSVSGGRDEQFFGPGTRLTVL.

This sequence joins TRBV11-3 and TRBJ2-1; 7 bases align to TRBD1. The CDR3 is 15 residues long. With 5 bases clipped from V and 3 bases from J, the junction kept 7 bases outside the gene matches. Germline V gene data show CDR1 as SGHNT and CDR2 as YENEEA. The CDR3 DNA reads TGTGCCAGCAGCACAAACAGGGGCCTCTACAATGAGCAGTTCTTC. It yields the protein CASSTNRGLYNEQFF.

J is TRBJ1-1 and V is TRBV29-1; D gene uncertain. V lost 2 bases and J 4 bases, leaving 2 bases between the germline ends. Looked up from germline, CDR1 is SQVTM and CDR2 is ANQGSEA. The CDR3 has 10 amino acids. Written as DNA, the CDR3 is TGCAGCGTTGAAAGCACTGAAGCTTTCTTT. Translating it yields CSVESTEAFF.

CDR3 sequence: CASSRGQNQPQHF. The CDR3 bases are TGTGCCAGCAGCCGGGGACAGAATCAGCCCCAGCATTTT. The rearrangement uses TRBV5-4 and TRBJ1-5; TRBD1 aligns across 7 bases. Trimming at V came to 4 bases and at J to 4 bases, leaving 2 bases not matched to a gene. Germline values: CDR1 SGHNT, CDR2 YYREEE (reference sequence). The CDR3 is 13 residues long.

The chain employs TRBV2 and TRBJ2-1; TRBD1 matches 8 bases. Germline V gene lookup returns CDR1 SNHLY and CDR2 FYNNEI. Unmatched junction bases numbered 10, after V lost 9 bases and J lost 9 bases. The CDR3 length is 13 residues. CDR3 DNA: TGTGCCAGAGCGGACAGGGCGAAGGGTGAGCAGTTCTTC. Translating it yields CARADRAKGEQFF.

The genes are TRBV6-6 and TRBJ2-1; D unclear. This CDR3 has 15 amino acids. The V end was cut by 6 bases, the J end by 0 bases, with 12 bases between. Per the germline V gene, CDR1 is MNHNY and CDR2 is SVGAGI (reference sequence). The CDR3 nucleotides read TGTGCCAGCAGAAACGACCTCCGCTCCTACAATGAGCAGTTCTTC. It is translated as CASRNDLRSYNEQFF.

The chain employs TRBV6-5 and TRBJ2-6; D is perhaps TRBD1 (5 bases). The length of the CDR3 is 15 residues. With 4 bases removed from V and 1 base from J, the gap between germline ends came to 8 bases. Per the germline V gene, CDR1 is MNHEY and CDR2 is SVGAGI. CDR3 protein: CASSFPGSGANVLTF. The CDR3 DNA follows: TGTGCCAGCAGTTTCCCAGGGTCTGGGGCCAACGTCCTGACTTTC.

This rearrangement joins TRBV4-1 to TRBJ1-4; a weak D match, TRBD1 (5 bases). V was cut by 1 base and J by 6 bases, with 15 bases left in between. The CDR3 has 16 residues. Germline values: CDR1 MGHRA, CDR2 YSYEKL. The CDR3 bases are TGCGCCAGCAGCCAAGTCGGGGCCAGGTGGGATGAAAAACTGTTTTTT. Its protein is CASSQVGARWDEKLFF.

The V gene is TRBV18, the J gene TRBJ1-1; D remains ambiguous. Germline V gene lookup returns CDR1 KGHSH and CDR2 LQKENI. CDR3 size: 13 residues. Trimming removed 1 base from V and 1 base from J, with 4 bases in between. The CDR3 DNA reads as TGTGCCAGCTCACCACGTGGGAACACTGAAGCTTTCTTT. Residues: CASSPRGNTEAFF. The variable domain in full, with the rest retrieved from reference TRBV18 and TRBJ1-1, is NAGVMQNPRHLVRRRGQEARLRCSPMKGHSHVYWYRQLPEEGLKFMVYLQKENIIDESGMPKERFSAEFPKEGPSILRIQQVVRGDSAAYFCASSPRGNTEAFFGQGTRLTVV.

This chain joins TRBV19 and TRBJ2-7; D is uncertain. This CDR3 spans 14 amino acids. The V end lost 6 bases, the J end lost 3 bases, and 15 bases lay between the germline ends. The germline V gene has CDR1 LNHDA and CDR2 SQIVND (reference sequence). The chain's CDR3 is CASSPGSLHYEQYF. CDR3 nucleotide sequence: TGTGCCAGTAGCCCCGGCTCTCTACACTACGAGCAGTACTTC. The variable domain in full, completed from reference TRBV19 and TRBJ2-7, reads DGGITQSPKYLFRKEGQNVTLSCEQNLNHDAMYWYRQDPGQGLRLIYYSQIVNDFQKGDIAEGYSVSREKKESFPLTVTSAQKNPTAFYLCASSPGSLHYEQYFGPGTRLTVT.

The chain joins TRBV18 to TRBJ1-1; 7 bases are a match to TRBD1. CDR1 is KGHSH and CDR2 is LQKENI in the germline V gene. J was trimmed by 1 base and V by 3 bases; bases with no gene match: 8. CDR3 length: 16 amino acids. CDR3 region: CASSPIRGPTNTEAFF. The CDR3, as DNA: TGTGCCAGCTCACCCATAAGGGGGCCGACGAACACTGAAGCTTTCTTT.

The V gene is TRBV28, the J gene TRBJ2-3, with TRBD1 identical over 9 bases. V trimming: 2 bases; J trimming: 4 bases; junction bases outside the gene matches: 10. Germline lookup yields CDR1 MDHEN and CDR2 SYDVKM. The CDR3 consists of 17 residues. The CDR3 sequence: CASSLAPGTGHSDTQYF. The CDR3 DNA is TGTGCCAGCAGTTTAGCTCCCGGGACAGGGCACTCAGATACGCAGTATTTT. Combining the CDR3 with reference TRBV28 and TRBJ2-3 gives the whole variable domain DVKVTQSSRYLVKRTGEKVFLECVQDMDHENMFWYRQDPGLGLRLIYFSYDVKMKEKGDIPEGYSVSREKKERFSLILESASTNQTSMYLCASSLAPGTGHSDTQYFGPGTRLTVL.

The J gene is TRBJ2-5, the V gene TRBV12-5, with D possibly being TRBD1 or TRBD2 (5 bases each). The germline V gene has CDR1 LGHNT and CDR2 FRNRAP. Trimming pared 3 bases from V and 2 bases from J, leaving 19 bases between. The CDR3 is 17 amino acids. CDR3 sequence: CASGFASSGTAQETQYF. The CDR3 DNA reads TGTGCTAGTGGTTTTGCCTCCTCCGGGACGGCACAAGAGACCCAGTACTTC.

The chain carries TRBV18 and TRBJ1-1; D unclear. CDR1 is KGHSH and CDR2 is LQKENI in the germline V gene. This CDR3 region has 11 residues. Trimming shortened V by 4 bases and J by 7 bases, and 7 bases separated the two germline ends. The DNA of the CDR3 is TGTGCCAGCTCACGTGAAGATGAAGCTTTCTTT. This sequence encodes CASSREDEAFF.

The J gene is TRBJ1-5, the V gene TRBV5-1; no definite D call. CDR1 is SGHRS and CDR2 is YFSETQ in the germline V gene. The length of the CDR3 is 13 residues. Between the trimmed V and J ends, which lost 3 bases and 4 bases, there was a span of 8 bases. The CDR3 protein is CASSYDGNQPQHF. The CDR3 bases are TGCGCCAGCAGCTACGACGGAAATCAGCCCCAGCATTTT.

The CDR3 DNA is TGTGCCAGCCTGCCGCTAGAGAGCTCCTACGAGCAGTACTTC. This codes for CASLPLESSYEQYF. This chain connects TRBV2 to TRBJ2-7, with no clear D. Trimming stripped 8 bases from V and 0 bases from J, with 14 bases between. This CDR3 is built from 14 residues. The germline gives CDR1 SNHLY, CDR2 FYNNEI.

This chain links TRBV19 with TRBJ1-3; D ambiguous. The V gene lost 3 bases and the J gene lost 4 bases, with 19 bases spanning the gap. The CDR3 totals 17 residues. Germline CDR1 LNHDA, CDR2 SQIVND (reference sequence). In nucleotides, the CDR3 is TGTGCCAGTAGTATCGGGAGTCGGGAATTAGGGGGAAACACCATATATTTT. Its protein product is CASSIGSRELGGNTIYF.

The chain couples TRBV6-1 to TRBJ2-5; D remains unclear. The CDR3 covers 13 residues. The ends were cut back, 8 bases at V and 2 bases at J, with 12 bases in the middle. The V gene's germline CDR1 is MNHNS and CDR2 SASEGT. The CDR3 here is CASGKLSQETQYF. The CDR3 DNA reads TGTGCCAGCGGAAAACTATCGCAAGAGACCCAGTACTTC.

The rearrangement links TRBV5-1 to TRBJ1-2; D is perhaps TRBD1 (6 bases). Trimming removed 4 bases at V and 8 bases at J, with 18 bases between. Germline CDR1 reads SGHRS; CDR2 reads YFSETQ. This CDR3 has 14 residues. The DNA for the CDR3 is TGCGCCAGCAGCGACCCCCCAGGGGCCGAAGGCTACACCTTC. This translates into CASSDPPGAEGYTF. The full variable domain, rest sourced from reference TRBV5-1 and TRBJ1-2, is KAGVTQTPRYLIKTRGQQVTLSCSPISGHRSVSWYQQTPGQGLQFLFEYFSETQRNKGNFPGRFSGRQFSNSRSEMNVSTLELGDSALYLCASSDPPGAEGYTFGSGTRLTVV.

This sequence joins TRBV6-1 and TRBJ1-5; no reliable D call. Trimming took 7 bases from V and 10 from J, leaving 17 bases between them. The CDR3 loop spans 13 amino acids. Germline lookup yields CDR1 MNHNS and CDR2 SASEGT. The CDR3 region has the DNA TGTGCCAGCATAGCTGTCTTAGGAGAACCCCAGCATTTT. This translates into CASIAVLGEPQHF.

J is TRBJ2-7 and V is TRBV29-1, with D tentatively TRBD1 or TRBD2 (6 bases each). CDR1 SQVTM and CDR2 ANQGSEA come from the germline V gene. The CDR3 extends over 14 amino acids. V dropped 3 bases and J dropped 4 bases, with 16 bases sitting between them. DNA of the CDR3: TGCAGCGTTGACCCGGGGGACACGGGGTACGAGCAGTACTTC. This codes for CSVDPGDTGYEQYF.